This entry lists 5 T cell receptor beta chains sequenced from one sample in a study of identifying expanded T cells in peripheral blood. Method: immunoSEQ multiplex PCR; TCRdb's copy keeps in-frame clones and lacks some. The sample holds about 90,000 clones, 86% seen once. The sample consisted of blood. Receptors originate from a person between 18 and 69 years old in good health.

The chain couples TRBV4-3 to TRBJ2-7, with 9 bases that match TRBD1. V shed 0 bases, J shed 3 bases, and the junction held 6 bases outside the gene matches. The CDR3 has 16 amino acids. Germline-derived CDR1 and CDR2 are LGHNA and YSLEER. CDR3: CASSQDLDRGSYEQYF. CDR3 DNA: TGCGCCAGCAGCCAAGATCTGGACAGGGGCAGCTACGAGCAGTACTTC.

The chain combines TRBV23-1 with TRBJ1-4, with a tentative D call TRBD1 (5 bases). TRBV23-1 carries the ORF label, with uncertain function. The CDR3 is 21 residues long. Trimming left V 6 bases short and J 4 bases short, with 33 bases between. DNA for the CDR3: TGCGCCAGCAGCCCAATTCCCTATGGCAGGTGGCAGGGAGCAATTAATGAAAAACTGTTTTTT. This translates into CASSPIPYGRWQGAINEKLFF.

The chain uses TRBV5-1 and TRBJ2-3; 10 bases fit TRBD2. CDR1 and CDR2 (germline): SGHRS, YFSETQ. This CDR3 is built from 13 residues. V was pared by 0 bases and J by 11 bases, with 3 bases of the junction left unmatched. The CDR3 protein is CASSLEVAGGQYF. CDR3 coding DNA: TGCGCCAGCAGCTTGGAAGTAGCGGGGGGGCAGTATTTT.

The J gene is TRBJ1-4, the V gene TRBV27; D is undetermined. V was shortened by 10 bases and J by 8 bases, with 17 bases between the two germline ends. In germline, CDR1 is MNHEY, CDR2 SMNVEV (reference sequence). The CDR3 is 13 amino acids. CDR3 loop: CATSSGLHEKLFF. CDR3 DNA: TGTGCCACCAGCAGTGGGCTGCACGAAAAACTGTTTTTT. The full variable domain, its missing parts supplied by reference TRBV27 and TRBJ1-4, is EAQVTQNPRYLITVTGKKLTVTCSQNMNHEYMSWYRQDPGLGLRQIYYSMNVEVTDKGDVPEGYKVSRKEKRNFPLILESPSPNQTSLYFCATSSGLHEKLFFGSGTQLSVL.

This chain connects TRBV2 to TRBJ1-2, with TRBD1 identical over 7 bases. With V trimmed by 7 bases and J by 2 bases, 4 bases remained unmatched. This CDR3 has 13 residues. Germline CDR1 is SNHLY and CDR2 is FYNNEI. The CDR3: CASNLQGNYGYTF. As DNA, the CDR3 is TGTGCCAGCAACTTACAGGGGAACTATGGCTACACCTTC.